Below, one T cell receptor beta chain is given with its context. What antigen it recognizes has not been identified. No much larger clone exists at a distance of one base, and base qualities are not known. The immunoSEQ hsTCRB v3.0 assay was used at survey level resolution for TRB variable region sequencing. A depth of roughly 35,000-55,000 T-cell genomes per sample was targeted for TRB sequencing. An Illumina MiSeq with a v3 150-cycle kit was used to sequence the pooled TRB libraries. As for how the authors treated the data: Repertoire analysis ran in R within a reproducible Nextflow workflow covering QC, data transformation and analysis. LymphoSeq2, an R package for AIRR-Seq data exploration, was used to implement custom analyses. Several samples that produced fewer than 5000 total TRB sequences were removed, so under 200 HIV repertoires were analyzed. Among the roughly 200 retained HIV repertoires, 55 to 65 were collected before ART initiation and 120 to 140 were collected after ART initiation. Repertoires were downsampled to 5000 TRB nucleotide sequences, with summary statistics averaged over 100 downsampling iterations. Only TRB sequences with CDR3 regions of at least seven amino acids were retained for analysis. A Shannon entropy-derived clonality score and the Gini coefficient were used to measure diversity. In repertoire networks, the top 5000 CDR3 amino acid sequences were linked whenever an edit distance of one separated two sequences. GLIPH2 predicted antigen specificity groups and MHC restriction for TRB CDR3 amino acid sequences. To flag known CMV, EBV, HIV or tissue antigen associations, CDR3 amino acid sequences were matched against VDJdb and McPAS-TCR. Pre-ART, post-ART and control groups were compared with Wilcoxon signed-rank tests and Holm-Bonferroni correction. Here the immuneACCESS table is served through TCRdb, limited to in-frame sequences with V and J called. Missing clones are a known gap in these copies; in checked studies unresolved V genes cover under half, and the rest lacks a known reason. V and J calls and clone size are those listed in that table; D and trimming were worked out from the DNA. For this sample the table gives roughly 32,000 clones, of which around 85% were detected only once. The ten largest clones capture just under 4.5% of the sample.

Participants were included only if at least one PBMC sample before ART initiation and at least two post-ART samples were available. Treatment was received in the United States of America by all participants with HIV. Before DNA extraction, cryopreserved samples containing about 1-11 million PBMC were thawed and washed. At the time of the earliest PBMC sample for each participant with HIV, ages ranged from about 23 to 60 years. PBMC samples from each participant spanned 1-4 timepoints before ART initiation and 2-8 timepoints after ART initiation, with a median of 7 samples. For every participant, serial HIV viral load, CD4+ T-cell count, ART history and demographic data were obtained. Genomic DNA was extracted from unsorted PBMC with a Qiagen kit on a QIAcube, with processing performed in batches of 12 samples. The sample is drawn from a study of long-term antiretroviral therapy in people with HIV (dated by TCRdb to between 2020 and 2023). Looking at the study overall: Collection of the earliest samples took place about a decade ahead of the 2015 WHO recommendation for immediate ART, at a time when ART was typically delayed until CD4 counts fell. Whether ART initiation and durable HIV suppression were associated with changes in peripheral blood TRB repertoire composition and diversity was tested in a retrospective serial study. The cohort contributed about 200 cryopreserved PBMC samples from a few dozen adults with confirmed HIV infection, collected serially over a mean of around 6 years (range 1-12). Among the approximately 32 participants with HIV, eleven were female. Test extractions of a monoclonal T-cell line alongside about 30 polyclonal samples showed no cross-contamination during QIAcube processing.

The study at large found these results: Inferences about post-ART repertoire changes are limited because no data were available on ART adherence, viral resistance or therapy changes. Because cell numbers in pre-ART samples were limited, unsorted PBMC were profiled instead of sorted CD4+ and CD8+ T cells. At every time point, the repertoire was dominated by expanded TRB clones first identified before ART initiation, although this dominance fluctuated and, in many PLHIV, declined after ART. CDR3 length ranges in HIV repertoires were narrower than in controls, and network structure suggested an antigen-experienced repertoire with only a slight naive shift after ART. Owing to limited PBMC availability, only the TCR beta chain was sequenced, without alpha chain pairing. Starting ART was linked to a significant rise in TRB diversity, yet even after long-term ART the diversity remained significantly lower than in transplant donor controls. The samples span the years 2004 to 2017, and the ART regimens used may be less effective than current regimens.

V and J are truncated by 4 bases and 0 bases respectively, leaving an intervening sequence of 9 bases. There are 14 amino acids in the CDR3, from cysteine to phenylalanine inclusive. The kept DNA is CDR3 alone, 42 bases in frame from the first base. CDR1 and CDR2 are read off the germline V gene (reference sequence) as LNHDA and SQIVND. The chain employs TRBV19 and TRBJ1-1; no D segment can be confidently identified. Source: unsorted PBMCs, taken approximately 3.3 years after starting antiretroviral therapy. The sequence derives from a man aged 18 to 35 with HIV. The bases are TGTGCCAGTAGTACGCCGCAGATGAACACTGAAGCTTTCTTT. Its coded protein is CASSTPQMNTEAFF.